What follows are 28 T cell receptor beta chains derived from one specimen sequenced in a study of cytomegalovirus exposure and HLA in healthy donors (TCRdb year 2017). The method was the immunoSEQ multiplex PCR assay. For the multiplex PCR, a mixture combining 60 forward primers for TCR Vbeta segments and 13 reverse primers for TCR Jbeta segments was used. TCRdb stores this immuneACCESS table with in-frame sequences only. Part of the clones is absent; in the studies checked, under half of the shortfall reflects unresolved V genes, and no reason is known for the rest. This sample gives 150,000 or so clones in total; roughly 78% of them show up just once. The top ten hold over 2.5% of the sample. Sequencing was performed on PBMCs. The receptors were gathered from a man between 35 and 55 years old in good health and CMV-seropositive.

V and J are TRBV6-6 and TRBJ1-5, with TRBD1 identical over 10 bases. This CDR3 has 16 amino acids. V gave up 0 bases and J gave up 6 bases; unmatched junction bases: 5. Germline V gives CDR1 MNHNY, CDR2 SVGAGI (reference sequence). The CDR3 DNA follows: TGTGCCAGCAGTTACTCGGGACAGGGGATTGTTCAGCCCCAGCATTTT. Translating it yields CASSYSGQGIVQPQHF.

The chain combines TRBV19 with TRBJ2-5; 10 bases align to TRBD1. J was trimmed by 11 bases and V by 5 bases; bases with no gene match: 14. The CDR3 has 15 amino acids. Germline CDR1 and CDR2: LNHDA and SQIVND (reference sequence). The CDR3 DNA follows: TGTGCCAGTAGTGCCAGGACAGGGGGGGCTGATGAGCAGTACTTC. Translated, it gives CASSARTGGADEQYF.

The chain uses TRBV30 and TRBJ1-1; 12 nucleotides match TRBD1. The V segment lost 7 bases and the J segment 3 bases; nucleotides outside the gene matches: 9. This CDR3 has 15 residues. The germline V gene encodes CDR1 GTSNPN and CDR2 SVGIG (reference sequence). Here the CDR3 reads CALPGQGAGHTEAFF. DNA of the CDR3: TGTGCCTTACCGGGACAGGGGGCTGGCCACACTGAAGCTTTCTTT.

This chain connects TRBV27 to TRBJ2-7; 8 bases fit TRBD2. After removal of 3 bases from V and 0 bases from J, the junction contained 7 bases not matched to a gene. CDR1 and CDR2 from the germline V gene are MNHEY and SMNVEV (reference sequence). The CDR3 has 16 residues. CDR3 in amino acids: CASSFSLGTSSYEQYF. DNA for the CDR3: TGTGCCAGCAGTTTTAGTCTTGGGACTAGCTCCTACGAGCAGTACTTC.

In regard to this clone: Other DNA variants within this sample encode the same CDR3. The chain couples TRBV2 to TRBJ2-3, with TRBD2 matching 11 bases. The CDR3 is 18 amino acids. J was trimmed by 3 bases and V by 6 bases; bases with no gene match: 14. Germline V gene data show CDR1 as SNHLY and CDR2 as FYNNEI. CDR3 sequence: CASSRRLAGLGSTDTQYF. The CDR3 DNA is TGTGCCAGCAGCCGACGACTAGCGGGATTAGGTAGTACAGATACGCAGTATTTT.

This clone was detected a few times. The chain carries TRBV4-3 and TRBJ1-4, with D uncertain. This CDR3 comprises 16 residues. CDR1 is LGHNA and CDR2 is YSLEER in the germline V gene. Deletions cut 3 bases from V and 5 bases from J, with 16 bases between. DNA of the CDR3: TGCGCCAGCAGCCAGTCAGGAGCCCGCGGGAATGAAAAACTGTTTTTT. This codes for CASSQSGARGNEKLFF.

A note on this clone: A junction boundary mismatches the germline segment, possibly from a read error. The V and J genes are TRBV7-9 and TRBJ2-7, with D possibly matching TRBD1 (5 bases). Looked up from germline, CDR1 is SEHNR and CDR2 is FQNEAQ (reference sequence). CDR3 size: 13 residues. DNA for the CDR3: TGTTCCAGCAGCCCACCCGCAGGGTACGAGCAGTACTTC. Its protein is CSSSPPAGYEQYF.

The gene calls are TRBV6-1 and TRBJ1-5; D is ambiguous. CDR3 size: 14 residues. The germline gives CDR1 MNHNS, CDR2 SASEGT. Trimming shortened V by 4 bases and J by 4 bases, and 11 bases separated the two germline ends. CDR3 sequence reads: CASSAQPQNQPQHF. CDR3 nucleotides: TGTGCCAGCAGTGCGCAACCCCAGAATCAGCCCCAGCATTTT.

The chain recombines TRBV6-1 with TRBJ1-2; D might be TRBD1 (5 bases). The germline V and J ends were trimmed by 8 bases and 3 bases, with 16 bases remaining between them. CDR3 length equals 14 residues. Per germline, CDR1 MNHNS and CDR2 SASEGT. The CDR3 loop is CASGASRAYYGYTF. CDR3 nucleotide sequence: TGTGCCAGCGGGGCATCTAGGGCCTACTATGGCTACACCTTC.

The chain is built from TRBV28 and TRBJ1-2; maybe TRBD1 (5 bases). This CDR3 is built from 13 residues. In germline, CDR1 is MDHEN, CDR2 SYDVKM. V was shortened by 7 bases and J by 7 bases, with 16 bases between the two germline ends. The CDR3 here is CASTTGVRSGYTF. DNA of the CDR3: TGTGCCAGCACTACAGGAGTTCGTAGTGGCTACACCTTC.

The chain recombines TRBV7-9 with TRBJ2-7; D might be TRBD2 (6 bases). Trimming cost V 5 bases and J 0 bases, with 11 bases left between them. Germline CDR1 is SEHNR and CDR2 is FQNEAQ (reference sequence). The CDR3 is 14 amino acids. The CDR3 is CASSDHSGSYEQYF. The CDR3 DNA follows: TGTGCCAGCAGCGACCATAGCGGCTCCTACGAGCAGTACTTC.

This clone showed up just a few times. This chain connects TRBV9 to TRBJ1-5; 7 positions agree with TRBD1. Germline CDR1 SGDLS, CDR2 YYNGEE. The ends lost 0 bases at V and 3 bases at J; junction bases unmatched: 12. The CDR3 sequence is 18 residues long. CDR3: CASSVEGGADLLNQPQHF. The CDR3 coding sequence is TGTGCCAGCAGCGTAGAAGGGGGCGCAGATCTACTCAATCAGCCCCAGCATTTT. Filled out from reference TRBV9 and TRBJ1-5, the complete variable domain reads DSGVTQTPKHLITATGQRVTLRCSPRSGDLSVYWYQQSLDQGLQFLIQYYNGEERAKGNILERFSAQQFPDLHSELNLSSLELGDSALYFCASSVEGGADLLNQPQHFGDGTRLSIL.

The chain carries TRBV5-6 and TRBJ1-3; no clear D gene. The CDR3 has 16 residues. V was shortened by 3 bases and J by 4 bases, with 17 bases between the two germline ends. Germline loops: CDR1 SGHDT, CDR2 YYEEEE. The CDR3 loop reads CASSYVEGASGNTIYF. As DNA, the CDR3 is TGTGCCAGCAGCTACGTCGAGGGCGCGTCAGGAAACACCATATATTTT.

V gene TRBV18 combines with J gene TRBJ1-3; no clear D. Trimming stripped 3 bases from V and 0 bases from J, with 12 bases between. Germline lookup yields CDR1 KGHSH and CDR2 LQKENI. The CDR3 is 16 residues long. DNA for the CDR3: TGTGCCAGCTCACCGAGACTAACAAACTCTGGAAACACCATATATTTT. This sequence encodes CASSPRLTNSGNTIYF.

CDR3 sequence reads: CASSAQGLAVTGELFF. The CDR3 nucleotides are TGTGCCAGCAGCGCACAAGGACTAGCGGTAACCGGGGAGCTGTTTTTT. V gene TRBV7-2 combines with J gene TRBJ2-2, with 10 nucleotides matching TRBD2. The germline V gene encodes CDR1 SGHTA and CDR2 FQGNSA. The CDR3 has 16 residues. The V segment lost 5 bases and the J segment 5 bases; nucleotides outside the gene matches: 8.

This chain's CDR3 is CSAPGDGYTF. The DNA of the CDR3 is TGCAGTGCTCCAGGGGACGGCTACACCTTC. The chain uses TRBV20-1 and TRBJ1-2; D perhaps matches TRBD1 (6 bases). Germline CDR1 is DFQATT and CDR2 is SNEGSKA (reference sequence). The V end lost 5 bases, the J end lost 8 bases, and 9 bases lay between the germline ends. The CDR3 is 10 residues long.

The rearrangement links TRBV11-3 to TRBJ2-1; the D gene is possibly TRBD2 (6 bases). Trimming cost V 0 bases and J 5 bases, with 20 bases left between them. Germline V gives CDR1 SGHNT, CDR2 YENEEA. The CDR3 runs to 18 residues. CDR3 nucleotides: TGTGCCAGCAGCTTAGATCAAGGTGGGTCTAGCGTACACAATGAGCAGTTCTTC. Translation: CASSLDQGGSSVHNEQFF.

The sample holds one count of this clone. The rearrangement links TRBV27 to TRBJ2-5, with D maybe TRBD1 (6 bases). Germline V gene lookup returns CDR1 MNHEY and CDR2 SMNVEV (reference sequence). With 1 base removed from V and 5 bases from J, the gap between germline ends came to 14 bases. This CDR3 is 15 amino acids long. CDR3 coding DNA: TGTGCCAGCAGTTTATGGGGGCAGGGGTTGGAGACCCAGTACTTC. Translated, it gives CASSLWGQGLETQYF.

V and J are TRBV4-3 and TRBJ2-7; 12 positions match TRBD2. Germline assignment: CDR1 LGHNA and CDR2 YSLEER. Trimming removed 3 bases from V and 2 bases from J; junction bases left unmatched: 2. The CDR3 runs to 15 residues. CDR3 protein: CASSQGLAGTYEQYF. The CDR3 region has the DNA TGCGCCAGCAGCCAGGGACTAGCGGGTACCTACGAGCAGTACTTC.

DNA of the CDR3: TGTGCCAGTAGTATACCCGGGACAGGGAGACGCGCTTTCTTT. Protein sequence: CASSIPGTGRRAFF. The gene calls are TRBV19 and TRBJ1-1; TRBD1 agrees at 9 bases. V trimming: 2 bases; J trimming: 11 bases; junction bases outside the gene matches: 9. This CDR3 has 14 amino acids. From germline, CDR1 is LNHDA and CDR2 SQIVND (reference sequence).

The chain is built from TRBV5-1 and TRBJ2-7; D may be TRBD1 (5 bases). The CDR3 loop spans 19 amino acids. Germline CDR1 is SGHRS and CDR2 is YFSETQ. V dropped 4 bases and J dropped 0 bases, with 26 bases sitting between them. CDR3 sequence reads: CASSASWGLAGKSSYEQYF. CDR3 sequence (DNA): TGCGCCAGCAGCGCGAGTTGGGGCCTGGCAGGGAAGAGCTCCTACGAGCAGTACTTC. Full variable domain (missing parts from reference TRBV5-1 and TRBJ2-7): KAGVTQTPRYLIKTRGQQVTLSCSPISGHRSVSWYQQTPGQGLQFLFEYFSETQRNKGNFPGRFSGRQFSNSRSEMNVSTLELGDSALYLCASSASWGLAGKSSYEQYFGPGTRLTVT.

The rearrangement uses TRBV2 and TRBJ2-2, with D tentatively TRBD2 (6 bases). Germline CDR1 and CDR2: SNHLY and FYNNEI. The CDR3 totals 22 residues. V was clipped by 5 bases and J by 1 base, with 32 bases between them. In nucleotides, the CDR3 is TGTGCCAGCAGTCCACGGGAGCCCCCCCGGGCGTACTCCGTACGGAACACCGGGGAGCTGTTTTTT. Amino acid sequence: CASSPREPPRAYSVRNTGELFF. Full variable domain (missing parts from reference TRBV2 and TRBJ2-2): EPEVTQTPSHQVTQMGQEVILRCVPISNHLYFYWYRQILGQKVEFLVSFYNNEISEKSEIFDDQFSVERPDGSNFTLKIRSTKLEDSAMYFCASSPREPPRAYSVRNTGELFFGEGSRLTVL.

The J gene is TRBJ2-3, the V gene TRBV5-1; 10 bases map to TRBD2. The junction had 8 bases not matched to a gene; V was cut back by 0 bases and J by 1 base. The CDR3 contains 18 residues. Per the germline V gene, CDR1 is SGHRS and CDR2 is YFSETQ. Written as DNA, the CDR3 is TGCGCCAGCAGCTTGGTGGCTAGCGGGAGAGGTGGCACAGATACGCAGTATTTT. Protein sequence: CASSLVASGRGGTDTQYF.

On this clone: The same CDR3 arises from other DNA sequences in this sample as well. The rearrangement links TRBV5-1 to TRBJ1-1; D is undetermined. Between the trimmed V and J ends, which lost 0 bases and 1 base, there was a span of 4 bases. This CDR3 spans 13 amino acids. The V gene's germline CDR1 is SGHRS and CDR2 YFSETQ. The CDR3 sequence is CASSLGRNTEAFF. The DNA of the CDR3 is TGCGCCAGCAGCTTGGGTAGGAACACTGAAGCTTTCTTT. Full variable domain (missing parts from reference TRBV5-1 and TRBJ1-1): KAGVTQTPRYLIKTRGQQVTLSCSPISGHRSVSWYQQTPGQGLQFLFEYFSETQRNKGNFPGRFSGRQFSNSRSEMNVSTLELGDSALYLCASSLGRNTEAFFGQGTRLTVV.

This chain connects TRBV11-3 to TRBJ1-1; TRBD1 aligns across 8 bases. The CDR3 covers 13 residues. The ends lost 5 bases at V and 9 bases at J; junction bases unmatched: 8. CDR1 is SGHNT, CDR2 YENEEA, per germline. DNA of the CDR3: TGTGCCAGCAGCAAGACAGGGGACCCGCAAGCTTTCTTT. Its translation is CASSKTGDPQAFF. The whole variable domain, remainder taken from reference TRBV11-3 and TRBJ1-1, is EAGVVQSPRYKIIEKKQPVAFWCNPISGHNTLYWYLQNLGQGPELLIRYENEEAVDDSQLPKDRFSAERLKGVDSTLKIQPAELGDSAVYLCASSKTGDPQAFFGQGTRLTVV.

CDR3 coding DNA: TGTGCCAGCAGCTTAGTGACTAGCGGGACCGGGGAGCTGTTTTTT. Encoded protein: CASSLVTSGTGELFF. The chain links TRBV7-2 to TRBJ2-2; TRBD2 agrees at 10 bases. V shed 1 base, J shed 5 bases, and the junction held 1 base outside the gene matches. Per germline, CDR1 SGHTA and CDR2 FQGNSA. This CDR3 comprises 15 residues.

This clone was counted once. This chain connects TRBV7-9 to TRBJ1-1, with D perhaps matching TRBD1 (5 bases). V dropped 6 bases and J dropped 4 bases, with 18 bases sitting between them. Germline CDR1 is SEHNR and CDR2 is FQNEAQ (reference sequence). The CDR3 has 15 residues. This CDR3 is CASSPRGEGSTEAFF. The CDR3 region has the DNA TGTGCCAGCAGTCCCAGAGGGGAGGGAAGCACTGAAGCTTTCTTT.

The CDR3 nucleotides are TGTGCCAGCAGCGTAGCAGTTAACACCGGGGAGCTGTTTTTT. Translated: CASSVAVNTGELFF. The chain recombines TRBV9 with TRBJ2-2; D unclear. The CDR3 consists of 14 residues. Germline values: CDR1 SGDLS, CDR2 YYNGEE. Trimming took 0 bases from V and 2 from J, leaving 5 bases between them. Full variable domain (outside the CDR3, taken from reference TRBV9 and TRBJ2-2): DSGVTQTPKHLITATGQRVTLRCSPRSGDLSVYWYQQSLDQGLQFLIQYYNGEERAKGNILERFSAQQFPDLHSELNLSSLELGDSALYFCASSVAVNTGELFFGEGSRLTVL.